These T cell receptor beta chains were read from a single sample in a study of STAT3 mutations in large granular lymphocyte leukemia. The method was immunoSEQ multiplex PCR; TCRdb's version includes in-frame clones alone and lacks a portion of them. The data contain roughly 40,000 clones, roughly 77% of them singletons. Material: PBMCs. The receptors were gathered from a human donor with T large granular lymphocyte leukemia. Some clones in this sample may be carry-over from other donors' samples. CDR3s include the opening cysteine and the closing phenylalanine or tryptophan. D genes are given only for firm matches. Size is stated for part of the rows, as once, few or many counts, or as a class when the clone is expanded.

TRBV18,.,.,TRBJ1-2,TGTGCCAGCTCACCCACAACAGGAGATTTCTATGGCTACACCTTC,CASSPTTGDFYGYTF
TRBV6-1,.,TRBD2,TRBJ2-3,TGTGCCAGCAGTGAAGCGCTTAGGAGCGGGGGTACTTATTTT,CASSEALRSGGTYF
TRBV11-2,.,TRBD2,TRBJ2-1,TGTGCCAGCAGCCTCTCCCCGGGGGGGGGCAACAATGAGCAGTTCTTC,CASSLSPGGGNNEQFF
TRBV4-1,few,TRBD2,TRBJ2-5,TGCGCCAGCAGCCAAGACTGGGGGCTAGCGGGGGGGCCGCTGGAGACCCAGTACTTC,CASSQDWGLAGGPLETQYF
TRBV18,.,TRBD1,TRBJ1-4,TGTGCCAGCTCACCACCGGCTGGACAGGGAATTGAAAAACTGTTTTTT,CASSPPAGQGIEKLFF
TRBV7-8,.,TRBD1,TRBJ1-1,TGTGCCAGCAGCTTAGCACAGGGGGCGGTCGAAGCTTTCTTT,CASSLAQGAVEAFF
TRBV10-3,.,TRBD1,TRBJ2-1,TGTGCCATCAGTGAAAGACAGGGGCTGGACAATGAGCAGTTCTTC,CAISERQGLDNEQFF
TRBV6-6,.,.,TRBJ2-3,TGTGCCAGCAGACATCCCCCAGATACGCAGTATTTT,CASRHPPDTQYF
TRBV27,.,TRBD1,TRBJ1-1,TGTGCCAGCAGTTTATGGACAGGGGGGACTGAAGCTTTCTTT,CASSLWTGGTEAFF
TRBV2,few,.,TRBJ1-2,TGTGCCAGCAGTGAAGGGGGAAACCACTATGGCTACACCTTC,CASSEGGNHYGYTF
TRBV2,.,TRBD1,TRBJ2-7,TGTGCCAGCAGTGAGACAGGGTACTACGAGCAGTACTTC,CASSETGYYEQYF
TRBV9,.,TRBD2,TRBJ2-3,TGTGCCAGCAGCTTTAGAATAGCGGGGGGTGGTACAGATACGCAGTATTTT,CASSFRIAGGGTDTQYF
TRBV5-4,.,TRBD2,TRBJ2-3,TGTGCCAGCAGCTCGCCCCGGGACTATCGCACAGATACGCAGTATTTT,CASSSPRDYRTDTQYF
TRBV28,.,.,TRBJ1-5,TGTGCCAGCAGTTTGGCAGAGTATAGCAATCAGCCCCAGCATTTT,CASSLAEYSNQPQHF
TRBV27,.,.,TRBJ1-2,TGTGCCAGCAGTGCCGCCGGACAGATGTTCTATGGCTACACCTTC,CASSAAGQMFYGYTF
TRBV14,once,.,TRBJ1-1,TGTGCCAGCAGCCAAGATGGAAGGGTGGGGATGAACACTGAAGCTTTCTTT,CASSQDGRVGMNTEAFF
TRBV18,.,.,TRBJ1-5,TGTGCCAGCTCACCGGTCCCAGGCCCGCAGCCCCAGCATTTT,CASSPVPGPQPQHF
TRBV18,.,TRBD2,TRBJ2-3,TGTGCCAGCTCACCCCCCTCTGGCGGGGGTTTCGATACGCAGTATTTT,CASSPPSGGGFDTQYF